This T cell receptor beta chain is from a study of cytomegalovirus exposure and HLA in healthy donors. PCR used 60 Vbeta primers and 13 Jbeta primers. Assay used: immunoSEQ multiplex PCR; TCRdb lists only in-frame clones, some missing. The sample features some 110,000 clones, with roughly 2.5% in its top ten. V lost 4 bases and J lost 5; bases outside the gene matches: 10. The CDR3 has 16 amino acids. Germline V CDR1 and CDR2: SGHNT, YYREEE (reference sequence). V gene TRBV5-4 combines with J gene TRBJ2-7, with 12 bases identical to TRBD2. This clonotype was sampled from a man younger than 40 in good health and CMV-seronegative. Sequencing was carried out using PBMCs. The CDR3 loop is CASSTLTSGRAHEQYF. The DNA for the CDR3 is TGTGCCAGCAGCACGCTGACTAGCGGGAGAGCCCACGAGCAGTACTTC.